These 32 T cell receptor beta chains originate from one sample sequenced in a study of blood T cell repertoires in COVID-19. The method was immunoSEQ multiplex PCR; TCRdb's version includes in-frame clones alone and lacks a portion of them. The sample lists approximately 130,000 clones, approximately 85% occurring once. Sequencing was done on a sample of peripheral blood. The source of these receptors is a human donor in a cohort sampled during active COVID-19.

The rearrangement uses TRBV10-3 and TRBJ2-1; 10 nucleotides align to TRBD2. V was clipped by 8 bases and J by 5 bases; unmatched bases: 21. The CDR3 is made up of 19 amino acids. Germline values: CDR1 ENHRY, CDR2 SYGVKD. The CDR3 is CAISRVAGGPGNYDNEQFF. The CDR3 DNA reads as TGTGCCATCTCGCGGGTAGCGGGAGGCCCGGGCAATTACGACAATGAGCAGTTCTTC.

This chain joins TRBV2 and TRBJ2-3; 8 bases align to TRBD2. Germline V gene data show CDR1 as SNHLY and CDR2 as FYNNEI. The CDR3 runs to 15 residues. V lost 3 bases to trimming and J lost 1 base; unmatched junction nucleotides: 3. The chain's CDR3 is CASSESSGGTDTQYF. CDR3 in DNA: TGTGCCAGCAGTGAGAGTAGCGGGGGCACAGATACGCAGTATTTT. Looking up the rest from reference TRBV2 and TRBJ2-3 gives the full variable domain: EPEVTQTPSHQVTQMGQEVILRCVPISNHLYFYWYRQILGQKVEFLVSFYNNEISEKSEIFDDQFSVERPDGSNFTLKIRSTKLEDSAMYFCASSESSGGTDTQYFGPGTRLTVL.

The chain combines TRBV6-2 or TRBV6-3 with TRBJ2-1; 8 positions match TRBD2. This CDR3 comprises 17 residues. V gave up 5 bases and J gave up 4 bases; unmatched junction bases: 13. Germline values: CDR1 MNHEY, CDR2 SVGEGT. The CDR3 bases are TGTGCCAGCAGTCCCCTCCCTAGCGGGTTGATTTACAATGAGCAGTTCTTC. As protein: CASSPLPSGLIYNEQFF.

The chain recombines TRBV7-2 with TRBJ1-4; perhaps TRBD1 as D (5 bases). Germline CDR1 is SGHTA and CDR2 is FQGNSA. Trimming removed 5 bases at V and 0 bases at J, with 16 bases between. The CDR3 covers 17 residues. CDR3 residues: CASSPGRGTPTNEKLFF. CDR3 DNA sequence: TGTGCCAGCAGCCCGGGGCGGGGCACCCCAACTAATGAAAAACTGTTTTTT.

This chain joins TRBV15 and TRBJ2-5; TRBD2 agrees at 11 bases. CDR3 length equals 15 residues. After removal of 3 bases from V and 3 bases from J, the junction contained 3 bases not matched to a gene. Germline-derived CDR1 and CDR2 are LNHNV and YYDKDF (reference sequence). The DNA for the CDR3 is TGTGCCACCAGCAGGGGGACTAGCGGCGAAGAGACCCAGTACTTC. The encoded protein is CATSRGTSGEETQYF.

The rearrangement links TRBV25-1 to TRBJ1-2, with 10 bases that match TRBD1. This CDR3 region has 13 residues. V lost 6 bases to trimming and J lost 7 bases; unmatched junction nucleotides: 5. The germline V gene has CDR1 MGHDK and CDR2 SYGVNS. CDR3 sequence reads: CASRVTGGFGYTF. Here the CDR3 DNA reads TGTGCCAGCAGGGTGACAGGGGGCTTTGGCTACACCTTC.

The chain has TRBV5-1 and TRBJ2-2, with TRBD1 identical over 9 bases. Germline values: CDR1 SGHRS, CDR2 YFSETQ. V lost 1 base to trimming and J lost 8 bases; unmatched junction nucleotides: 9. This CDR3 is built from 16 residues. CDR3 in DNA: TGCGCCAGCAGCTTGCCGAACAGGGGGCCTTATGGGGAGCTGTTTTTT. Protein: CASSLPNRGPYGELFF.

The chain uses TRBV5-1 and TRBJ1-6, with 8 positions matching TRBD1. In germline, CDR1 is SGHRS, CDR2 YFSETQ. The CDR3 spans 15 residues. V dropped 4 bases and J dropped 8; count of bases not matched to a gene: 8. The CDR3 sequence: CASSTGTGRDSPLHF. The CDR3 DNA follows: TGCGCCAGCAGCACTGGGACAGGCCGGGATTCACCCCTCCACTTT.

CDR3 amino acids: CASSLRGGPGANVLTF. CDR3 bases: TGTGCCAGCAGCTTACGAGGGGGACCAGGGGCCAACGTCCTGACTTTC. The J gene is TRBJ2-6, the V gene TRBV7-3, with TRBD1 as a possible D gene (6 bases). The V gene's germline CDR1 is SGHTA and CDR2 FQGTGA. This CDR3 comprises 16 residues. The V gene lost 2 bases and the J gene lost 4 bases, with 12 bases spanning the gap. Complete variable domain (other parts from reference TRBV7-3 and TRBJ2-6): GAGVSQTPSNKVTEKGKYVELRCDPISGHTALYWYRQSLGQGPEFLIYFQGTGAADDSGLPNDRFFAVRPEGSVSTLKIQRTERGDSAVYLCASSLRGGPGANVLTFGAGSRLTVL.

CDR3 bases: TGTGCCAGCAGCGTGGGACTATCGTCGACCCAGTACTTC. Its translation: CASSVGLSSTQYF. The rearrangement joins TRBV9 to TRBJ2-5; 7 bases are shared with TRBD2. This CDR3 comprises 13 residues. V lost 2 bases and J lost 7; bases outside the gene matches: 5. The germline V gene encodes CDR1 SGDLS and CDR2 YYNGEE.

V gene TRBV20-1 combines with J gene TRBJ1-5, with a weak D call TRBD1 (5 bases). The CDR3 spans 12 residues. Germline V gene sequence: CDR1 DFQATT, CDR2 SNEGSKA (reference sequence). Trimming shortened V by 3 bases and J by 5 bases, and 8 bases separated the two germline ends. The CDR3 coding sequence is TGCAGTGCTAGTAGGGGATATCAGCCCCAGCATTTT. Its translation is CSASRGYQPQHF.

The chain couples TRBV6-2 or TRBV6-3 to TRBJ2-3; TRBD2 matches 15 bases. The CDR3 extends over 16 amino acids. The germline CDR1 and CDR2 sequences are MNHEY and SVGEGT. V lost 4 bases, J lost 6 bases, and 5 bases stayed unmatched. The CDR3 DNA reads TGTGCCAGCAGTTCGGGGACTAGCGGGAGGAAGGATACGCAGTATTTT. Residues: CASSSGTSGRKDTQYF.

The rearrangement joins TRBV7-9 to TRBJ2-1; 10 nucleotides line up with TRBD2. The V and J ends lost 2 bases and 9 bases, in that order; junction bases with no gene match: 13. Germline V CDR1 and CDR2: SEHNR, FQNEAQ (reference sequence). The CDR3 consists of 17 residues. CDR3 coding DNA: TGTGCCAGCAGCTTACCAGCGGGGGGGCCAGTGGTTGGTGAGCAGTTCTTC. This encodes CASSLPAGGPVVGEQFF. The complete variable domain, with remaining parts taken from reference TRBV7-9 and TRBJ2-1, reads DTGVSQNPRHKITKRGQNVTFRCDPISEHNRLYWYRQTLGQGPEFLTYFQNEAQLEKSRLLSDRFSAERPKGSFSTLEIQRTEQGDSAMYLCASSLPAGGPVVGEQFFGPGTRLTVL.

J is TRBJ2-5 and V is TRBV27, with 12 bases matching TRBD2. There are 16 residues in the CDR3. V dropped 5 bases and J dropped 4; count of bases not matched to a gene: 8. The germline V gene has CDR1 MNHEY and CDR2 SMNVEV (reference sequence). The CDR3, as DNA: TGTGCCAGCAGTACCAGACTAGCGGGAGTTGGAGAGACCCAGTACTTC. Translating gives CASSTRLAGVGETQYF.

This sequence joins TRBV6-6 and TRBJ1-6, with unresolved D. Trimming pared 5 bases from V and 10 bases from J, leaving 12 bases between. The CDR3 is 13 amino acids. Germline loops: CDR1 MNHNY, CDR2 SVGAGI (reference sequence). The CDR3 is CASSLGVSSPLHF. The CDR3 region has the DNA TGTGCCAGCAGTCTCGGGGTTTCCTCACCCCTCCACTTT.

The gene calls are TRBV19 and TRBJ1-6, with D perhaps matching TRBD1 (6 bases). The CDR3 sequence is 15 residues long. CDR1 is LNHDA, CDR2 SQIVND, per germline (reference sequence). V lost 8 bases, J lost 0 bases, and 11 bases lay in between. The CDR3 DNA is TGTGCCAGTCGTCCGGACAGCTCCTATAATTCACCCCTCCACTTT. Encoded protein: CASRPDSSYNSPLHF.

This chain links TRBV18 with TRBJ1-1, with 7 bases that match TRBD1. From germline, CDR1 is KGHSH and CDR2 LQKENI. The CDR3 sequence is 14 residues long. The trim removed 5 bases at V and 0 bases at J, leaving 3 bases unmatched. The CDR3 here is CASSAQGMNTEAFF. The CDR3 nucleotides are TGTGCCAGCTCAGCACAGGGGATGAACACTGAAGCTTTCTTT.

The chain combines TRBV14 with TRBJ2-3; 16 bases agree with TRBD2. The CDR3 covers 18 residues. Losses at the gene ends were 3 bases for V and 2 bases for J; bases not matched to a gene: 5. Germline CDR1 reads SGHDN; CDR2 reads FVKESK. The CDR3 DNA reads TGTGCCAGCAGCCAGGGACTAGCGGGAGGGCCGTTCACAGATACGCAGTATTTT. Its protein is CASSQGLAGGPFTDTQYF.

The chain is built from TRBV5-4 and TRBJ2-7; no clear D gene. V gave up 2 bases and J gave up 0 bases, with 12 bases separating them. Germline CDR1 and CDR2: SGHNT and YYREEE (reference sequence). CDR3 length: 15 amino acids. In nucleotides, the CDR3 is TGTGCCAGCAGCTTAATCGGTGGCGGCTCCTACGAGCAGTACTTC. Translation gives CASSLIGGGSYEQYF.

The chain couples TRBV30 to TRBJ2-6, with D hard to call. The V gene lost 2 bases and the J gene lost 0 bases, with 5 bases spanning the gap. The CDR3 is made up of 14 amino acids. CDR1 is GTSNPN and CDR2 is SVGIG in the germline V gene (reference sequence). CDR3 residues: CAWSPLSGANVLTF. CDR3 DNA sequence: TGTGCCTGGAGTCCCCTCTCTGGGGCCAACGTCCTGACTTTC.

The chain employs TRBV9 and TRBJ1-6, with TRBD1 as a possible D gene (5 bases). V lost 4 bases and J 4 bases, leaving 12 bases between the germline ends. The CDR3 is 15 amino acids. CDR1 is SGDLS and CDR2 is YYNGEE in the germline V gene. The CDR3 DNA is TGTGCCAGCAGCCCTACGCGACAGTATAATTCACCCCTCCACTTT. It encodes CASSPTRQYNSPLHF.

The chain uses TRBV1 and TRBJ1-5; the table's TRBD1 call for D was not verified on the DNA. TRBV1 counts as a pseudogene. This CDR3 has 15 amino acids. CDR3 sequence: CTSSQTRLSSSISHF. CDR3 coding DNA: TGCACCAGCAGCCAGACCAGGTTATCATCGTCGATATCGCATTTT.

This clone was found a few times. V and J are TRBV15 and TRBJ1-2; TRBD1 might be the D (5 bases). V lost 2 bases, J lost 2 bases, and 15 bases lay in between. The CDR3 contains 16 residues. The germline V gene has CDR1 LNHNV and CDR2 YYDKDF (reference sequence). CDR3 residues: CATSRRRAGSNYGYTF. CDR3 bases: TGTGCCACCAGCAGACGACGGGCAGGGTCGAACTATGGCTACACCTTC.

In this sample, this clone turned up a few times. This chain connects TRBV7-2 to TRBJ1-5; no firm D call. Germline assignment: CDR1 SGHTA and CDR2 FQGNSA. V lost 1 base to trimming and J lost 7 bases, with 14 bases between them. CDR3 length: 15 amino acids. The CDR3 loop is CASSLDGLQGQPQHF. The CDR3 coding sequence is TGTGCCAGCAGCTTAGACGGACTCCAAGGCCAGCCCCAGCATTTT.

The gene calls are TRBV18 and TRBJ2-3, with 10 bases identical to TRBD2. Germline CDR1 and CDR2: KGHSH and LQKENI. This CDR3 spans 14 amino acids. V trimming: 6 bases; J trimming: 6 bases; junction bases outside the gene matches: 6. The CDR3 region has the DNA TGTGCCAGCTCGGCTACTAGCGGGATGGATACGCAGTATTTT. It yields the protein CASSATSGMDTQYF.

This chain uses TRBV12-5 with TRBJ2-7, with 8 positions matching TRBD2. CDR1 and CDR2 (germline): LGHNT, FRNRAP. The CDR3 totals 16 residues. V was pared by 2 bases and J by 7 bases, with 13 bases of the junction left unmatched. As DNA, the CDR3 is TGTGCTAGTGGTTTGCCGCGCGGGGGGCCGACGGGGGAGCAGTACTTC. Translating gives CASGLPRGGPTGEQYF.

The V gene is TRBV12-5, the J gene TRBJ1-2; 9 positions match TRBD1. V gave up 5 bases and J gave up 9 bases; unmatched junction bases: 10. Germline CDR1 reads LGHNT; CDR2 reads FRNRAP. The CDR3 length is 14 residues. The CDR3 protein is CASGPSGDRVRYTF. The CDR3 DNA sequence: TGTGCTAGTGGTCCCTCCGGGGACAGGGTTCGCTACACCTTC.

This clone was detected only once. The DNA is omitted, as the CDR3 cannot be located on it reliably, and the CDR3 follows TCRdb's listing. J is TRBJ1-1 and V is TRBV11-2. The CDR3 length is 15 residues, termini included. CDR1 and CDR2 from the germline V gene are SGHAT and FQNNGV. The chain's CDR3 is CASSLYFGANTEAFF.

The genes are TRBV7-2 and TRBJ2-1; 8 bases agree with TRBD2. With 5 bases clipped from V and 2 bases from J, the junction kept 8 bases outside the gene matches. CDR1 is SGHTA and CDR2 is FQGNSA in the germline V gene. This CDR3 has 16 residues. CDR3 protein: CASSQNGGGTYNEQFF. In DNA, the CDR3 is TGTGCCAGCAGCCAAAACGGCGGGGGGACCTACAATGAGCAGTTCTTC. The variable domain in full, with the rest retrieved from reference TRBV7-2 and TRBJ2-1, is GAGVSQSPSNKVTEKGKDVELRCDPISGHTALYWYRQSLGQGLEFLIYFQGNSAPDKSGLPSDRFSAERTGGSVSTLTIQRTQQEDSAVYLCASSQNGGGTYNEQFFGPGTRLTVL.

The chain is built from TRBV12-3 or TRBV12-4 and TRBJ1-1; D not certain. The CDR3 has 12 amino acids. V shed 6 bases and J shed 0 bases, with 5 bases lying between them. CDR3 residues: CASRLLNTEAFF. The CDR3 DNA reads TGTGCCAGCAGACTTCTGAACACTGAAGCTTTCTTT.

V is TRBV5-1 and J is TRBJ2-1; 8 bases are a match to TRBD2. There are 15 residues in the CDR3. The V gene end was trimmed by 1 base and the J gene end by 7 bases; junction bases not matched to a gene: 7. Germline V lookup: CDR1 SGHRS, CDR2 YFSETQ. CDR3 sequence: CASSLSGGAENEQFF. In DNA, the CDR3 is TGCGCCAGCAGCTTGTCCGGGGGGGCCGAGAATGAGCAGTTCTTC.

The genes are TRBV7-6 and TRBJ2-5; 7 bases agree with TRBD1. V shed 5 bases, J shed 2 bases, and the junction held 11 bases outside the gene matches. Germline V gene sequence: CDR1 SGHVS, CDR2 FNYEAQ. CDR3 length: 16 amino acids. CDR3 in amino acids: CASSPSSGTEQETQYF. The CDR3 bases are TGTGCCAGCAGCCCTAGTTCCGGGACAGAACAAGAGACCCAGTACTTC.